One and the same sample provided the 27 T cell receptor beta chains below, sequenced in a study of T cells in Graves' hyperthyroidism and ophthalmopathy. TCR beta CDR3 region amplification was performed from RNA transcripts. Primed by the HTBI set, a first-round RT-PCR was run on the TCR CDR3. TCRdb itself ran the multiplex PCR reads through MiXCR, one entry per CDR3 protein. The sample has fewer than 650,000 distinct CDR3 sequences, under 15% seen once. The specimen was blood. These TCRs come from a woman in her forties with Graves' ophthalmopathy.

This clonotype occurred many times. The chain combines TRBV19 with TRBJ2-2; TRBD2 might be the D (5 bases). The V gene lost 3 bases and the J gene lost 7 bases, with 12 bases spanning the gap. Germline loops: CDR1 LNHDA, CDR2 SQIVND (reference sequence). CDR3 length: 14 amino acids. The CDR3 DNA follows: TGTGCCAGTAGTATCCCCTTAGCGCACGGGGAGCTGTTTTTT. It translates to CASSIPLAHGELFF.

This clonotype came up many times. The chain uses TRBV19 and TRBJ2-5; D possibly uses TRBD1 or TRBD2 (6 bases each). The germline CDR1 and CDR2 sequences are LNHDA and SQIVND (reference sequence). The CDR3 totals 15 residues. Trimming removed 3 bases at V and 5 bases at J, with 16 bases between. The CDR3 protein is CASSIPPPGGETQYF. The CDR3 region has the DNA TGTGCCAGTAGTATCCCGCCGCCCGGGGGCGAGACCCAGTACTTC.

This clonotype has just a few counts. V gene TRBV6-5 combines with J gene TRBJ2-5, with TRBD2 matching over 8 bases. Trimming removed 8 bases from V and 3 bases from J; junction bases left unmatched: 8. CDR3 size: 14 residues. Germline lookup yields CDR1 MNHEY and CDR2 SVGAGI. Here the CDR3 reads CASPPGGGEETQYF. As DNA, the CDR3 is TGTGCCAGCCCCCCGGGGGGGGGGGAAGAGACCCAGTACTTC.

The table lists this clonotype with many counts. This sequence joins TRBV12-3 or TRBV12-4 and TRBJ1-2; no clear D gene. With 6 bases removed from V and 4 bases from J, the gap between germline ends came to 18 bases. The CDR3 totals 15 residues. CDR3 DNA sequence: TGTGCCAGCAGCGCGCGCCGGGATGGAACCTATGGCTACACCTTC. Translating gives CASSARRDGTYGYTF.

Many counts were recorded for this clonotype. The CDR3 loop is CASSYSAGYETQYF. Here the CDR3 DNA reads TGTGCCAGCAGTTACAGCGCAGGGTATGAGACCCAGTACTTC. The V and J genes are TRBV6-5 and TRBJ2-5; D is possibly TRBD1 (5 bases). Germline V gene sequence: CDR1 MNHEY, CDR2 SVGAGI. The CDR3 consists of 14 residues. Trimming pared 2 bases from V and 5 bases from J, leaving 12 bases between.

This clonotype was counted ten times or more. V is TRBV29-1 and J is TRBJ1-1; possible D gene TRBD1, 6 bases. The CDR3 extends over 19 amino acids. The germline V gene encodes CDR1 SQVTM and CDR2 ANQGSEA. Deletions cut 4 bases from V and 4 bases from J, with 31 bases between. The CDR3 nucleotides are TGCAGCGTTGGGAGTGTAAACCCCCTACAGGGTCCCAAGGGCACTGAAGCTTTCTTT. It is translated as CSVGSVNPLQGPKGTEAFF.

The CDR3 spells CASNLGQGVGGYTF. Written as DNA, the CDR3 is TGTGCCAGTAACCTCGGACAGGGTGTAGGTGGCTACACCTTC. V is TRBV19 and J is TRBJ1-2; TRBD1 aligns across 8 bases. The V segment lost 7 bases and the J segment 7 bases; nucleotides outside the gene matches: 11. In germline, CDR1 is LNHDA, CDR2 SQIVND (reference sequence). There are 14 residues in the CDR3.

This clonotype showed up many times. The gene calls are TRBV6-2 or TRBV6-3 and TRBJ2-7, with 11 bases fitting TRBD2. Germline CDR1 and CDR2: MNHEY and SVGEGT. The length of the CDR3 is 15 residues. J lost 5 bases, V lost 6 bases, and 9 bases had no gene match. The chain's CDR3 is CASSRQLAGEDEQYF. In DNA form, the CDR3 reads TGTGCCAGCAGCCGCCAACTAGCGGGAGAAGACGAGCAGTACTTC.

This clonotype was picked up many times. The rearrangement uses TRBV28 and TRBJ2-5, with D unresolved. The V and J ends lost 4 bases and 0 bases respectively, with 12 bases between them. The CDR3 runs 15 residues. Germline CDR1 and CDR2: MDHEN and SYDVKM. The CDR3 nucleotides read TGTGCCAGCAGTTGGACCTCGGAGAACCAAGAGACCCAGTACTTC. The encoded protein is CASSWTSENQETQYF. Complete variable domain (other parts from reference TRBV28 and TRBJ2-5): DVKVTQSSRYLVKRTGEKVFLECVQDMDHENMFWYRQDPGLGLRLIYFSYDVKMKEKGDIPEGYSVSREKKERFSLILESASTNQTSMYLCASSWTSENQETQYFGPGTRLLVL.

This clonotype was counted a few times. J is TRBJ2-4 and V is TRBV27, with a weak D call TRBD1 (6 bases). V was clipped by 9 bases and J by 1 base, with 16 bases between them. In germline, CDR1 is MNHEY, CDR2 SMNVEV (reference sequence). The CDR3 is made up of 15 amino acids. The CDR3 reads CARGSGAGAKNIQYF. CDR3 in DNA: TGTGCCAGAGGATCAGGGGCAGGGGCCAAAAACATTCAGTACTTC.

This clonotype was seen only a few times. The chain uses TRBV5-6 and TRBJ1-1, with D perhaps TRBD1 (6 bases). Trimming shortened V by 2 bases and J by 6 bases, and 17 bases separated the two germline ends. CDR3 length: 15 amino acids. CDR1 is SGHDT and CDR2 is YYEEEE in the germline V gene. CDR3 region: CASSFLGGGYPEAFF. CDR3 nucleotide sequence: TGTGCCAGCAGCTTTTTGGGGGGCGGCTATCCTGAAGCTTTCTTT.

The chain recombines TRBV14 with TRBJ1-1; TRBD1 might be the D (6 bases). V lost 0 bases, J lost 3 bases, and 17 bases lay in between. The CDR3 extends over 17 amino acids. Germline CDR1 is SGHDN and CDR2 is FVKESK. CDR3 amino acids: CASSQDGGGRRDTEAFF. The CDR3 DNA sequence: TGTGCCAGCAGCCAAGACGGGGGGGGGCGCAGGGACACTGAAGCTTTCTTT. The full variable domain, completed using reference TRBV14 and TRBJ1-1, is EAGVTQFPSHSVIEKGQTVTLRCDPISGHDNLYWYRRVMGKEIKFLLHFVKESKQDESGMPNNRFLAERTGGTYSTLKVQPAELEDSGVYFCASSQDGGGRRDTEAFFGQGTRLTVV.

The rearrangement links TRBV12-3 or TRBV12-4 to TRBJ1-5; D is ambiguous. The CDR3 runs to 14 residues. Trimming stripped 7 bases from V and 6 bases from J, with 16 bases between. This chain's CDR3 is CASKETNTGQPQHF. CDR3 sequence (DNA): TGTGCCAGCAAGGAGACAAATACCGGTCAGCCCCAGCATTTT.

The CDR3 here is CASSLVGLAGRGETQYF. DNA for the CDR3: TGTGCCAGCAGTTTAGTCGGACTAGCGGGACGTGGAGAGACCCAGTACTTC. This rearrangement joins TRBV12-3 or TRBV12-4 to TRBJ2-5, with TRBD2 identical over 12 bases. CDR3 length equals 17 residues. The V segment lost 1 base and the J segment 4 bases; nucleotides outside the gene matches: 7.

This clonotype was counted ten times or more. The chain combines TRBV20-1 with TRBJ2-7; 8 bases are shared with TRBD2. Trimming took 6 bases from V and 3 from J; bases not matched to a gene: 10. The germline gives CDR1 DFQATT, CDR2 SNEGSKA (reference sequence). CDR3 length equals 14 residues. The CDR3 reads CSAGASGFIYEQYF. CDR3 sequence (DNA): TGCAGTGCGGGGGCTAGCGGGTTCATCTACGAGCAGTACTTC.

The chain carries TRBV6-1 and TRBJ2-7; either TRBD1 or TRBD2 may supply D (5 bases each). CDR1 and CDR2 from the germline V gene are MNHNS and SASEGT. The V end was cut by 2 bases, the J end by 4 bases, with 12 bases between. The CDR3 is 14 residues long. The CDR3 sequence: CASSESRWGYEQYF. The CDR3 coding sequence is TGTGCCAGCAGTGAAAGTAGGTGGGGGTACGAGCAGTACTTC.

For this clonotype: A read error may account for a junction end that differs from germline. CDR3 in amino acids: CASSYAWPRSGYTF. The CDR3 coding sequence is TGTGCTAGCAGTTACGCCTGGCCGCGCAGCGGCTACACCTTC. V is TRBV6-5 and J is TRBJ1-2; D ambiguous. The CDR3 is 14 amino acids. Germline CDR1 and CDR2: MNHEY and SVGAGI.

This clonotype was detected many times. The rearrangement uses TRBV7-9 and TRBJ1-2; D uncertain. V lost 1 base, J lost 11 bases, and 11 bases lay in between. The CDR3 loop spans 12 amino acids. From germline, CDR1 is SEHNR and CDR2 FQNEAQ (reference sequence). The CDR3 protein is CASSLVDTEYTF. The DNA for the CDR3 is TGTGCCAGCAGCTTAGTAGACACGGAGTACACCTTC.

The sample holds many counts of this clonotype. This chain links TRBV12-3 or TRBV12-4 with TRBJ2-7; 9 bases map to TRBD2. V trimming: 8 bases; J trimming: 6 bases; junction bases outside the gene matches: 17. CDR3 length equals 16 residues. The DNA for the CDR3 is TGTGCCAGCTCCAAAGGGGGTAGCGGGAGTTCCGGCGAGCAGTACTTC. It is translated as CASSKGGSGSSGEQYF.

The rearrangement links TRBV19 to TRBJ2-5, with TRBD1 matching over 9 bases. The J segment lost 3 bases and the V segment lost 10 bases, leaving 9 bases of the junction unmatched. Germline CDR1 and CDR2: LNHDA and SQIVND (reference sequence). CDR3 size: 14 residues. CDR3 nucleotide sequence: TGTGCCAACCCGTTCCGGGACAGGGAAGAGACCCAGTACTTC. Protein product: CANPFRDREETQYF.

This clonotype was seen ten or more times. The chain is built from TRBV28 and TRBJ1-5; 7 bases are shared with TRBD1. Per germline, CDR1 MDHEN and CDR2 SYDVKM. V lost 4 bases, J lost 7 bases, and 7 bases stayed unmatched. This CDR3 region has 14 residues. CDR3 region: CASSSPTGRQPQHF. The CDR3 coding sequence is TGTGCCAGCAGTTCCCCGACAGGGAGGCAGCCCCAGCATTTT.

This clonotype was counted at least ten times. The gene calls are TRBV19 and TRBJ2-2; D not resolved. Germline-derived CDR1 and CDR2 are LNHDA and SQIVND (reference sequence). The ends were cut back, 7 bases at V and 0 bases at J, with 6 bases in the middle. The CDR3 has 13 residues. CDR3 coding DNA: TGTGCCAGTATCTCTCCGAACACCGGGGAGCTGTTTTTT. Its translation: CASISPNTGELFF.

Ten or more counts support this clonotype. The V gene is TRBV7-9, the J gene TRBJ2-5; D remains ambiguous. This CDR3 region has 13 residues. The ends were cut back, 3 bases at V and 1 base at J, with 6 bases in the middle. Looked up from germline, CDR1 is SEHNR and CDR2 is FQNEAQ (reference sequence). This CDR3 is CASSFVAQETQYF. DNA for the CDR3: TGTGCCAGCAGCTTCGTGGCCCAAGAGACCCAGTACTTC. Looking up the rest from reference TRBV7-9 and TRBJ2-5 gives the full variable domain: DTGVSQNPRHKITKRGQNVTFRCDPISEHNRLYWYRQTLGQGPEFLTYFQNEAQLEKSRLLSDRFSAERPKGSFSTLEIQRTEQGDSAMYLCASSFVAQETQYFGPGTRLLVL.

This clonotype was detected ten times or more. The rearrangement links TRBV28 to TRBJ2-7, with TRBD1 matching 8 bases. The V and J ends lost 5 bases and 7 bases, in that order; junction bases with no gene match: 10. CDR3 length: 14 amino acids. Germline V gives CDR1 MDHEN, CDR2 SYDVKM. CDR3 nucleotide sequence: TGTGCCAGCAGTCGACAGGGGCATGGGGGGGAGCAGTACTTC. The encoded protein is CASSRQGHGGEQYF.

The chain uses TRBV12-3 or TRBV12-4 and TRBJ1-2; no clear D gene. Trimming removed 8 bases from V and 3 bases from J, with 13 bases in between. There are 13 residues in the CDR3. For the CDR3, the DNA is TGTGCCAGCTCCACGGTTAGAGACTATGGCTACACCTTC. Its translation: CASSTVRDYGYTF.

This clonotype has at least ten counts. V usage is TRBV4-2 and J usage is TRBJ1-1, with a possible D match to TRBD1 (6 bases). The CDR3 is 14 residues long. Germline CDR1 reads LGHNA; CDR2 reads YNFKEQ. The ends were cut back, 6 bases at V and 0 bases at J, with 11 bases in the middle. The CDR3 loop reads CASSTGHLNTEAFF. The CDR3 coding sequence is TGTGCCAGCAGTACGGGACACCTGAACACTGAAGCTTTCTTT.

The genes are TRBV11-2 and TRBJ2-2, with D hard to call. The CDR3 extends over 16 amino acids. Germline loops: CDR1 SGHAT, CDR2 FQNNGV. Deletions cut 4 bases from V and 7 bases from J, with 19 bases between. The CDR3, as DNA: TGTGCCAGCAGCTCCTTTAGCTCCCTGGGTAACGGGGAGCTGTTTTTT. Translating gives CASSSFSSLGNGELFF.